This note documents a single T cell receptor beta chain sequence. Its specificity is unknown. V was shortened by 5 bases and J by 10 bases, with 11 bases between the two germline ends. CDR3 length equals 11 residues. Quantitative 5'-RACE was performed with molecular barcodes, and it yielded the TCR beta libraries. TCRdb analysed the 5' RACE reads with MiXCR anew, one entry per CDR3 protein. The sample holds some 130,000 distinct CDR3 sequences, roughly an eighth seen once. This specimen belongs to a study of CD8 T cells in ankylosing spondylitis. Study conclusions and caveats: In synovial fluid and blood from reactive arthritis, some motif variants were previously reported. Characteristic, it appeared, of ankylosing spondylitis blood was a TCR beta motif of eight or nine highly homologous variants.

The chain couples TRBV12-3 or TRBV12-4 to TRBJ1-1; perhaps TRBD1 as D (5 bases). The sequence came from a female donor with ankylosing spondylitis or in good health (not recorded which). Specimen: blood, either unsorted or a sorted T cell fraction (not recorded which). The chain's CDR3 is CASSPMGGAFF. Here the CDR3 DNA reads TGTGCCAGCAGTCCGATGGGGGGAGCTTTCTTT.